These 3 T cell receptor beta chains were sequenced from one sample in a study of blood T cell repertoires in COVID-19. Data came from immunoSEQ multiplex PCR; TCRdb stores just in-frame clones and leaves some out. Here the sample spans some 190,000 clones, roughly 84% being singletons. Sequencing was carried out using peripheral blood. Source of these receptors: a woman between 40 and 55 years old who had recovered from COVID-19.

The chain combines TRBV7-9 with TRBJ1-2; 7 positions match TRBD1. CDR3 length: 13 amino acids. In germline, CDR1 is SEHNR, CDR2 FQNEAQ (reference sequence). With V trimmed by 5 bases and J by 3 bases, 3 bases remained unmatched. This CDR3 is CASSRDRDYGYTF. CDR3 in DNA: TGTGCCAGCAGCCGAGACAGGGACTATGGCTACACCTTC.

This clone was detected only once. V gene TRBV4-3 combines with J gene TRBJ2-3; 10 bases map to TRBD1. This CDR3 comprises 17 residues. Germline V CDR1 and CDR2: LGHNA, YSLEER. V was clipped by 1 base and J by 0 bases; unmatched bases: 4. The chain's CDR3 is CASSQAGTGASTDTQYF. CDR3 nucleotides: TGCGCCAGCAGCCAAGCAGGGACAGGGGCTAGCACAGATACGCAGTATTTT.

This chain links TRBV9 with TRBJ2-3; D unclear. CDR1 is SGDLS, CDR2 YYNGEE, per germline. The CDR3 has 13 residues. Trimming removed 2 bases from V and 1 base from J, with 5 bases in between. The CDR3 sequence: CASSVPGTDTQYF. The CDR3 DNA sequence: TGTGCCAGCAGCGTTCCGGGCACAGATACGCAGTATTTT.